This T cell receptor (beta chain) was recovered during a study of blood T cell repertoires in COVID-19. Germline V lookup: CDR1 SGHNT, CDR2 YYREEE (reference sequence). This CDR3 region has 18 residues. Trimming stripped 4 bases from V and 0 bases from J, with 20 bases between. Assay used: immunoSEQ multiplex PCR; TCRdb lists only in-frame clones, some missing. Here the sample spans around 200,000 clones, roughly nine tenths being singletons. The sequence came from a woman aged 50 to 60 in a cohort exposed to, infected with or recovered from COVID-19 (not recorded which). The chain joins TRBV5-4 to TRBJ2-1, with D perhaps matching TRBD2 (5 bases). Material: PBMCs or T cells enriched from blood (not recorded which). The CDR3 region has the DNA TGTGCCAGCAGCCGAGGGCCGGAAAAACTAAGCTCCTACAATGAGCAGTTCTTC. It specifies CASSRGPEKLSSYNEQFF.